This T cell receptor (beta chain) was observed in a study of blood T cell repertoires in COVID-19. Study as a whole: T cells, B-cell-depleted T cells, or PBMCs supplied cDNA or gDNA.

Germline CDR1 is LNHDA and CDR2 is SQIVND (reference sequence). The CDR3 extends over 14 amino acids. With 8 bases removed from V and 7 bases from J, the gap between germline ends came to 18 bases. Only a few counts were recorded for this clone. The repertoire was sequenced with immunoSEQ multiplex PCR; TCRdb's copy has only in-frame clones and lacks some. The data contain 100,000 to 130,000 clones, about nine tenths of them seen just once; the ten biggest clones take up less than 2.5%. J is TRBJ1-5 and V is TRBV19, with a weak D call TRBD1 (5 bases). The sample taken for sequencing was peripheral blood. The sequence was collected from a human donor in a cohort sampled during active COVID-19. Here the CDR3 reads CASHGGTGHQPQHF. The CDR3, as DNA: TGTGCCAGTCACGGGGGGACCGGGCACCAGCCCCAGCATTTT.